This TCR beta chain was sequenced in a study of blood T cell repertoires in COVID-19. Overall study context: Acute and convalescent COVID-19 specimens originated in the United States, Italy and Spain. From T cells, B-cell-depleted T cells, or PBMCs came the material, which was cDNA or gDNA.

This clone appeared a single time. Germline V gene lookup returns CDR1 LGHDT and CDR2 YNNKEL (reference sequence). Trimming left V 0 bases short and J 3 bases short, with 8 bases between. The CDR3 loop spans 14 amino acids. Clones were sequenced by immunoSEQ multiplex PCR, and TCRdb holds only the in-frame ones, with some missing. The repertoire holds around 100,000 clones, with about 90% as singletons. The receptor comes from a woman in her forties or fifties with COVID-19, enrolled during active disease. V gene TRBV3-1 (or the pseudogene TRBV3-2) combines with J gene TRBJ1-2; D call uncertain. The specimen was peripheral blood. The CDR3 here is CASSQDLSYYGYTF. Written as DNA, the CDR3 is TGTGCCAGCAGCCAAGACCTGTCGTACTATGGCTACACCTTC.